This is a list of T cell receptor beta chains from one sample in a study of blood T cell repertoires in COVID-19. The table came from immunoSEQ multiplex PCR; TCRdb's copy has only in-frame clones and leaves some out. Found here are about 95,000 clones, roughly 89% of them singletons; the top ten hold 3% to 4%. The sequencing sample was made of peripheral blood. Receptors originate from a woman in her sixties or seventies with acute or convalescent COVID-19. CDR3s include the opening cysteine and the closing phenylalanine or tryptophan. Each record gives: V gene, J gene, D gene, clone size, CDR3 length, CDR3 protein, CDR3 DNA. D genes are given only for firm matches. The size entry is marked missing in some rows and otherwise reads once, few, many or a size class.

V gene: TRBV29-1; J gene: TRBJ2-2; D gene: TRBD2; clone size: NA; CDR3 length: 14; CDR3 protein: CSVVGWEGTGELFF; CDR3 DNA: TGCAGCGTTGTCGGTTGGGAGGGCACCGGGGAGCTGTTTTTT
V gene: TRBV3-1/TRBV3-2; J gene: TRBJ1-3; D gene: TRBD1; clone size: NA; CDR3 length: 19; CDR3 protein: CASSQVGTGARRSGNTIYF; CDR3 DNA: TGTGCCAGCAGCCAAGTTGGGACAGGGGCCCGCCGGTCCGGAAACACCATATATTTT
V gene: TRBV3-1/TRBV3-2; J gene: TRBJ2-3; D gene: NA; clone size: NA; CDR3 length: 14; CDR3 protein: CASSRGTRSDTQYF; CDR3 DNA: TGTGCCAGCAGCCGTGGGACACGGTCGGATACGCAGTATTTT
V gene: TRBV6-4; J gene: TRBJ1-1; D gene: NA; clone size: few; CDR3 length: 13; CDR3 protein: CASSGLMNTEAFF; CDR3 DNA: TGTGCCAGCAGTGGTCTTATGAACACTGAAGCTTTCTTT
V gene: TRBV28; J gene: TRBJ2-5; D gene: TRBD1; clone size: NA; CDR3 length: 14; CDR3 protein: CASSLQGAKETQYF; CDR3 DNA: TGTGCCAGCAGTTTGCAGGGGGCGAAGGAGACCCAGTACTTC
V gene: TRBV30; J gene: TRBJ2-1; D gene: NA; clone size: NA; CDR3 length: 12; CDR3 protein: CAWSPGFREQFF; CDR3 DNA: TGTGCCTGGAGTCCAGGGTTCAGGGAGCAGTTCTTC
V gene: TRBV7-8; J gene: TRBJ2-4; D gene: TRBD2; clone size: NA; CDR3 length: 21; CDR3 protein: CASSLTFSRESGTGGENIQYF; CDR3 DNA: TGTGCCAGCAGCTTAACGTTTTCCAGGGAGAGCGGGACGGGGGGGGAAAACATTCAGTACTTC
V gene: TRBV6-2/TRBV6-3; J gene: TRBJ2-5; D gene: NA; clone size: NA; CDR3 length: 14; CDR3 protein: CASSVMTGTGTQYF; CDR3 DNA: TGTGCCAGCAGTGTAATGACAGGAACAGGGACCCAGTACTTC
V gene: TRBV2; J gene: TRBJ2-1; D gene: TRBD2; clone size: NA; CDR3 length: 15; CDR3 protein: CASSETSGNYNEQFF; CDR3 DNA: TGTGCCAGCAGTGAGACTAGCGGGAACTACAATGAGCAGTTCTTC
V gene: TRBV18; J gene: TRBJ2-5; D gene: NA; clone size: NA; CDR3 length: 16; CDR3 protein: CASSPPGIRSQETQYF; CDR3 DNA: TGTGCCAGCTCACCACCCGGTATCCGTTCCCAAGAGACCCAGTACTTC
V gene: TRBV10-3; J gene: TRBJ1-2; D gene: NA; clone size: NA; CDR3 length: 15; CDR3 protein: CAISISTDTNYGYTF; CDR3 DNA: TGTGCCATCAGTATCTCAACAGATACTAACTATGGCTACACCTTC
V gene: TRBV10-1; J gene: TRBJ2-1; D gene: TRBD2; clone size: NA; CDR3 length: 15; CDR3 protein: CASSRLAKSGNEQFF; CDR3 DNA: TGCGCCAGCAGTAGACTAGCTAAGTCCGGGAATGAGCAGTTCTTC
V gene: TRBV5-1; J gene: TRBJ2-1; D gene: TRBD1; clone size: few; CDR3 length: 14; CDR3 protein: CASSLAGQANEQFF; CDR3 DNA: TGCGCCAGCAGCTTGGCAGGACAGGCGAATGAGCAGTTCTTC
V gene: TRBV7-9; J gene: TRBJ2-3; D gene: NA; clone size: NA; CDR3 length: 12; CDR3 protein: CASSLSSDTQYF; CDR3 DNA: TGTGCCAGCAGCTTATCTTCAGATACGCAGTATTTT
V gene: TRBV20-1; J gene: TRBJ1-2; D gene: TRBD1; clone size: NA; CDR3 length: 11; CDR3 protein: CSAKDRDGYTF; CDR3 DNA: TGCAGTGCCAAAGACAGGGATGGCTACACCTTC
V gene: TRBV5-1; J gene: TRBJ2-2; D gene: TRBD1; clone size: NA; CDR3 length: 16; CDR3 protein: CASSLGQGAKTGELFF; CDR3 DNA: TGCGCCAGCAGCCTAGGACAGGGGGCTAAAACCGGGGAGCTGTTTTTT
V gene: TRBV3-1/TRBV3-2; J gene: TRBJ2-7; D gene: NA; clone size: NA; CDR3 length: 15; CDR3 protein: CASSQDVRGKNEQYF; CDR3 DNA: TGTGCCAGCAGCCAAGACGTCAGGGGAAAGAACGAGCAGTACTTC
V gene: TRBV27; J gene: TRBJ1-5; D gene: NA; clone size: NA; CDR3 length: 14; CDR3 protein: CASRPPGVPQPQHF; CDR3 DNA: TGTGCCAGCAGACCACCAGGGGTCCCCCAGCCCCAGCATTTT
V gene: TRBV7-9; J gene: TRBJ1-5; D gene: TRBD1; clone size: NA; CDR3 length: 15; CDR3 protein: CASSSTGGSNQPQHF; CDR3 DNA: TGTGCCAGCAGCTCGACAGGGGGTAGCAATCAGCCCCAGCATTTT
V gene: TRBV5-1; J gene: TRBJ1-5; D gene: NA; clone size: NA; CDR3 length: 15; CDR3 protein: CASSLDGYSNQPQHF; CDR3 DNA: TGCGCCAGCAGCTTAGACGGGTATAGCAATCAGCCCCAGCATTTT
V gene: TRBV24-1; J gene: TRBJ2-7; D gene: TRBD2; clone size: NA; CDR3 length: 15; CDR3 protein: CATSVGSGRRYEQYF; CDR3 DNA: TGTGCCACCAGTGTTGGTAGCGGGAGGCGCTACGAGCAGTACTTC
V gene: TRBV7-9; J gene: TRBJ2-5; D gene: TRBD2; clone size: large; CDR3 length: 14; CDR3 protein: CASSLTSGQETQYF; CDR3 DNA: TGTGCCAGCAGCTTGACTAGCGGACAAGAGACCCAGTACTTC
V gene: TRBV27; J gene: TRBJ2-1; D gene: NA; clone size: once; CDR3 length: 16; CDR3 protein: CASSLYRGRGYNEQFF; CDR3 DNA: TGTGCCAGCAGTCTGTACAGGGGGAGGGGGTACAATGAGCAGTTCTTC
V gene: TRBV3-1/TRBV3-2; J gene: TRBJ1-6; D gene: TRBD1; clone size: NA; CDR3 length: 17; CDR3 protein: CASSPLLGQGSLSPLHF; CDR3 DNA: TGTGCCAGCAGCCCACTACTAGGACAGGGCAGTCTCTCACCCCTCCACTTT